One and the same sample provided the 22 T cell receptor beta chains below, sequenced in a study of cytomegalovirus exposure and HLA in healthy donors. Assay: immunoSEQ multiplex PCR; the TCRdb copy retains only in-frame clones and omits some. This table has 110,000 or so clones, more than 75% appearing once. Sequenced input: PBMCs. The receptors here all came from a man aged 18 to 35 in good health and CMV-seronegative.

This clone has a single count. The V call is TRBV30, the J call TRBJ1-2; 9 bases line up with TRBD1. CDR3 length: 14 residues. V was pared by 5 bases and J by 2 bases, with 6 bases of the junction left unmatched. Germline-derived CDR1 and CDR2 are GTSNPN and SVGIG (reference sequence). CDR3 protein: CAWGYTGGNYGYTF. CDR3 nucleotides: TGTGCCTGGGGGTATACAGGGGGCAACTATGGCTACACCTTC. Drawing the rest from reference TRBV30 and TRBJ1-2, the complete variable domain is SQTIHQWPATLVQPVGSPLSLECTVEGTSNPNLYWYRQAAGRGLQLLFYSVGIGQISSEVPQNLSASRPQDRQFILSSKKLLLSDSGFYLCAWGYTGGNYGYTFGSGTRLTVV.

V is TRBV9 and J is TRBJ1-6; D possibly corresponds to TRBD1 (5 bases). This CDR3 has 16 amino acids. Trimming shortened V by 0 bases and J by 5 bases, and 12 bases separated the two germline ends. Per germline, CDR1 SGDLS and CDR2 YYNGEE. The CDR3 DNA reads as TGTGCCAGCAGCGTAGAGGGGTCAGGGAATAATTCACCCCTCCACTTT. It encodes CASSVEGSGNNSPLHF.

V is TRBV12-5 and J is TRBJ2-6; no clear D gene. Trimming shortened V by 6 bases and J by 1 base, and 4 bases separated the two germline ends. The germline CDR1 and CDR2 sequences are LGHNT and FRNRAP. This CDR3 is 13 amino acids long. CDR3 protein: CASGTSGANVLTF. Here the CDR3 DNA reads TGTGCTAGTGGGACTTCTGGGGCCAACGTCCTGACTTTC. The full variable domain, with the rest looked up from reference TRBV12-5 and TRBJ2-6, is DARVTQTPRHKVTEMGQEVTMRCQPILGHNTVFWYRQTMMQGLELLAYFRNRAPLDDSGMPKDRFSAEMPDATLATLKIQPSEPRDSAVYFCASGTSGANVLTFGAGSRLTVL.

The chain employs TRBV5-1 and TRBJ2-7; D unresolved. The CDR3 is made up of 13 amino acids. The V gene lost 3 bases and the J gene lost 5 bases, with 12 bases spanning the gap. CDR1 and CDR2 (germline): SGHRS, YFSETQ. The CDR3 protein is CASSSLLPDEQYF. The CDR3, as DNA: TGCGCCAGCAGCTCTCTCCTACCCGACGAGCAGTACTTC.

The V and J genes are TRBV2 and TRBJ1-5; D call uncertain. V was cut by 3 bases and J by 0 bases, with 15 bases left in between. The CDR3 has 17 residues. CDR1 is SNHLY and CDR2 is FYNNEI in the germline V gene. The CDR3 protein is CASSDLADISSNQPQHF. The DNA for the CDR3 is TGTGCCAGCAGTGATCTGGCGGATATATCTAGCAATCAGCCCCAGCATTTT.

The CDR3 nucleotides are TGTGCCATCAGCGAAGAAGCGGAAGGGGAGCAGTACTTC. Translating gives CAISEEAEGEQYF. The V call is TRBV10-3, the J call TRBJ2-7, with D tentatively TRBD2 (5 bases). There are 13 residues in the CDR3. Trimming cost V 6 bases and J 7 bases, with 16 bases left between them. Germline V gene data show CDR1 as ENHRY and CDR2 as SYGVKD.

The V and J genes are TRBV6-5 and TRBJ2-3; perhaps TRBD1 as D (5 bases). Trimming pared 6 bases from V and 4 bases from J, leaving 8 bases between. CDR1 and CDR2 (germline): MNHEY, SVGAGI. The CDR3 length is 12 residues. This chain's CDR3 is CASRQTADTQYF. CDR3 in DNA: TGTGCCAGCAGGCAGACAGCAGATACGCAGTATTTT.

The rearrangement uses TRBV19 and TRBJ2-7; the D gene is possibly TRBD2 (5 bases). The V gene lost 8 bases and the J gene lost 0 bases, with 11 bases spanning the gap. The germline V gene has CDR1 LNHDA and CDR2 SQIVND (reference sequence). The CDR3 contains 13 residues. The CDR3 nucleotides are TGTGCCAGTTCTGAGGGCCGCTCCTACGAGCAGTACTTC. As protein: CASSEGRSYEQYF.

The V call is TRBV5-4, the J call TRBJ1-4; D unclear. Trimming took off 4 bases at V and 4 bases at J, with 8 bases between the two ends. There are 13 residues in the CDR3. Germline values: CDR1 SGHNT, CDR2 YYREEE (reference sequence). DNA for the CDR3: TGTGCCAGCAGCATAAAACTTAATGAAAAACTGTTTTTT. It specifies CASSIKLNEKLFF. The variable domain in full, completed from reference TRBV5-4 and TRBJ1-4, reads ETGVTQSPTHLIKTRGQQVTLRCSSQSGHNTVSWYQQALGQGPQFIFQYYREEENGRGNFPPRFSGLQFPNYSSELNVNALELDDSALYLCASSIKLNEKLFFGSGTQLSVL.

The chain links TRBV11-2 to TRBJ1-5, with 9 bases fitting TRBD1. The V gene end was trimmed by 4 bases and the J gene end by 7 bases; junction bases not matched to a gene: 8. CDR1 and CDR2 from the germline V gene are SGHAT and FQNNGV. The CDR3 length is 15 residues. This CDR3 reads CASSWGQGSGQPQHF. The DNA for the CDR3 is TGTGCCAGCAGCTGGGGACAGGGATCGGGCCAGCCCCAGCATTTT. Full variable domain (missing parts from reference TRBV11-2 and TRBJ1-5): EAGVAQSPRYKIIEKRQSVAFWCNPISGHATLYWYQQILGQGPKLLIQFQNNGVVDDSQLPKDRFSAERLKGVDSTLKIQPAKLEDSAVYLCASSWGQGSGQPQHFGDGTRLSIL.

This chain uses TRBV19 with TRBJ1-1; 8 nucleotides agree with TRBD1. CDR3 length: 14 residues. V lost 7 bases, J lost 2 bases, and 6 bases stayed unmatched. Germline lookup yields CDR1 LNHDA and CDR2 SQIVND (reference sequence). The chain's CDR3 is CASTLGQVNTEAFF. The CDR3 region has the DNA TGTGCCAGTACCCTGGGACAGGTTAACACTGAAGCTTTCTTT.

This clone was seen just once. This sequence joins TRBV30 and TRBJ1-4; D possibly corresponds to TRBD1 (5 bases). Trimming cost V 0 bases and J 12 bases, with 17 bases left between them. The CDR3 is made up of 14 amino acids. Germline V gene sequence: CDR1 GTSNPN, CDR2 SVGIG (reference sequence). CDR3 sequence reads: CAWSVGPRGGELFF. CDR3 nucleotides: TGTGCCTGGAGTGTAGGGCCCCGCGGAGGGGAACTGTTTTTT.

The chain has TRBV19 and TRBJ2-2, with D possibly TRBD1 on 5 matching bases. The CDR3 loop spans 15 amino acids. V gave up 5 bases and J gave up 5 bases, with 15 bases separating them. CDR1 is LNHDA and CDR2 is SQIVND in the germline V gene (reference sequence). The CDR3 loop reads CASSFARGGTGELFF. As DNA, the CDR3 is TGTGCCAGTAGTTTTGCAAGGGGTGGTACCGGGGAGCTGTTTTTT.

This clone was counted only a few times. The chain is built from TRBV5-1 and TRBJ1-1; D unresolved. The CDR3 is made up of 15 amino acids. Deletions cut 3 bases from V and 1 base from J, with 13 bases between. Germline V gene data show CDR1 as SGHRS and CDR2 as YFSETQ. The CDR3 loop reads CASSSRGQQNTEAFF. CDR3 coding DNA: TGCGCCAGCAGCTCGAGAGGGCAACAGAACACTGAAGCTTTCTTT.

CDR3 loop: CAWSVLERGGDEQFF. The CDR3 coding sequence is TGTGCCTGGAGTGTACTTGAGCGGGGGGGCGATGAGCAGTTCTTC. V gene TRBV30 combines with J gene TRBJ2-1; TRBD2 aligns across 10 bases. Trimming took 0 bases from V and 8 from J; bases not matched to a gene: 7. Germline values: CDR1 GTSNPN, CDR2 SVGIG (reference sequence). The CDR3 is 15 amino acids.

The chain combines TRBV9 with TRBJ2-3; TRBD2 aligns across 9 bases. Trimming at V came to 0 bases and at J to 2 bases, leaving 4 bases not matched to a gene. This CDR3 is built from 16 residues. The germline gives CDR1 SGDLS, CDR2 YYNGEE. CDR3 nucleotide sequence: TGTGCCAGCAGCGTAGCGGGACTAGCATCCACAGATACGCAGTATTTT. As protein: CASSVAGLASTDTQYF.

The DNA for the CDR3 is TGTGCCATCAGTGATTCCCGGGGGGAATCACCCCTCCACTTT. Encoded protein: CAISDSRGESPLHF. The chain is built from TRBV10-3 and TRBJ1-6; TRBD1 is a possible D gene (5 bases). The germline CDR1 and CDR2 sequences are ENHRY and SYGVKD. Trimming removed 3 bases from V and 10 bases from J, with 13 bases in between. This CDR3 is built from 14 residues.

The CDR3 loop reads CASSDSGTYDGYTF. The DNA for the CDR3 is TGTGCCAGCAGTGATAGCGGGACTTATGATGGCTACACCTTC. The J gene is TRBJ1-2, the V gene TRBV2; weak D call: TRBD1 (5 bases). Between the trimmed V and J ends, which lost 3 bases and 6 bases, there was a span of 14 bases. The germline gives CDR1 SNHLY, CDR2 FYNNEI. This CDR3 is built from 14 residues.

This sequence joins TRBV7-9 and TRBJ2-1, with 15 nucleotides matching TRBD2. The V and J ends lost 4 bases and 6 bases, in that order; junction bases with no gene match: 1. The CDR3 covers 15 residues. CDR1 SEHNR and CDR2 FQNEAQ come from the germline V gene (reference sequence). The DNA of the CDR3 is TGTGCCAGCAGCTCGGGACTAGCGGGAGGCAATGAGCAGTTCTTC. It yields the protein CASSSGLAGGNEQFF.

The chain employs TRBV11-2 and TRBJ1-2; 8 bases fit TRBD1. This CDR3 contains 14 residues. The germline gives CDR1 SGHAT, CDR2 FQNNGV. With 7 bases clipped from V and 3 bases from J, the junction kept 7 bases outside the gene matches. The CDR3 DNA reads TGTGCCAGCACTCTCGACAGGGGCGACTATGGCTACACCTTC. Protein sequence: CASTLDRGDYGYTF.

The chain combines TRBV11-2 with TRBJ1-3; D is ambiguous. This CDR3 comprises 15 residues. V lost 0 bases and J 0 bases, leaving 6 bases between the germline ends. Germline CDR1 and CDR2: SGHAT and FQNNGV. The chain's CDR3 is CASSLEGSSGNTIYF. For the CDR3, the DNA is TGTGCCAGCAGCTTAGAAGGGAGCTCTGGAAACACCATATATTTT.

The J gene is TRBJ2-3, the V gene TRBV6-1; D might be TRBD1 (6 bases). The V gene's germline CDR1 is MNHNS and CDR2 SASEGT. V lost 4 bases and J 4 bases, leaving 12 bases between the germline ends. CDR3 size: 14 residues. The CDR3, as DNA: TGTGCCAGCAGTGGCAGTTACAGGGCAGATACGCAGTATTTT. Translation: CASSGSYRADTQYF.